The clone carrying this T cell receptor (beta chain) was found a few times. The target antigen is unknown. This sample is part of a study of beta chain features in type 1 diabetes. Study observations and caveats: Healthy donors had naive, central memory and Treg TCRB repertoires that appeared less similar than those seen among patients. Sequencing from cDNA could over-represent high-TCR-expressing cells.

CD45RO/CCR7/CD25/CD127/CD95/CD27 sorting isolated CD4+ naive, central memory, regulatory and stem cell-like memory cells. Purity of each sorted population was above 98%. V was trimmed by 2 bases and J by 3 bases, leaving 11 bases between them. CDR3 size: 14 residues. CDR1 MNHNY and CDR2 SVGAGI come from the germline V gene (reference sequence). Reverse transcribing all isolated RNA meant expressed TCRB transcripts were sequenced. Here immunoSEQ multiplex PCR was the method, and the copy in TCRdb shows in-frame clones only, minus some. The sample has about 150,000 clones, approximately 8.1% seen once. The chain uses TRBV6-6 and TRBJ2-7; TRBD1 might be the D (6 bases). The receptor's source is a man younger than 35 in good health. Material for sequencing was central memory CD4+ T cells from blood. CDR3 residues: CASSYVAGDYEQYF. CDR3 bases: TGTGCCAGCAGTTACGTGGCAGGGGACTACGAGCAGTACTTC.